This T cell receptor (beta chain) was recovered during a study of T-cell memory formation after mild COVID-19 (dated by TCRdb to the early 2020s). As for the study more broadly: Most TCR sequence clusters were specific to one of the two donors. Longitudinal TCRalpha and TCRbeta repertoire sequencing tracked T-cell clones expanding and contracting after mild COVID-19 in two donors. Two young, previously healthy adult volunteers made up the cohort, one male and one female.

This clonotype has only a few counts. No cognate antigen has been identified for it. No base-level quality is on record; no much larger clone is a single base apart. The reads were generated on an Illumina NovaSeq 6000. TCRalpha and TCRbeta cDNA libraries were constructed by 5'RACE with constant-segment primers, with sample barcodes and unique molecular identifiers being introduced. RNA was extracted from every sample with Trizol reagent. The libraries were amplified in two PCR steps, and the second step added a second sample barcode and Illumina TruSeq adapters. Sequencing of the libraries was done on an Illumina NovaSeq, producing 2 x 150 bp paired-end reads. The published analysis was carried out like this. Demultiplexing of reads and collapsing into UMI-guided consensus sequences were performed with migec v1.2.7. Using mixcr v2.1.11, UMI consensuses were aligned to TRA and TRB V and J templates and then assembled into clonotypes. Expanded or contracted clonotypes were those called significant by both edgeR and NoisET, with noise models trained on biological replicates. For edgeR calls, the cutoffs were a false discovery rate-adjusted p below 0.01 and a log2 fold-change threshold of 1. As an exploratory analysis of dynamics, max-normalized trajectories of the 1000 most abundant clonotypes were examined with PCA combined with hierarchical clustering. Separately sequenced CD4+ and CD8+ repertoires were used to assign a CD4 or CD8 phenotype to each responding clone. Starting from the raw public reads, TCRdb applied fastp trimming at Q25, assembled clones with MiXCR and retained in-frame beta chains. Identical CDR3 proteins give one entry, which carries the most common genes and DNA. These V and J calls are TCRdb output, not the study's own analysis. For this sample there are a few hundred thousand distinct CDR3 sequences; approximately 25% appear just once. The ten largest clones represent 9.5% to 15% of the sample.

Results the study describes overall, beyond this receptor: The study covered only two mild cases, and larger cohorts including severe cases with pre-infection samples were considered necessary. From day 15 to 85, contracting clones showed balanced CD4/CD8 phenotypes, whereas a second wave of clones that expanded from day 15 to 37 leaned towards CD4+. Contracting CD4+ clones turned up mainly in the CM and EM memory subsets, whereas EMRA was where CD8+ clones were enriched. SARS-CoV-2 specificity was not confirmed for the second-wave clones peaking on day 37. Some responding clones were detected in pre-infection memory, which suggested that pre-existing cross-reactive memory T cells had joined the SARS-CoV-2 response.

PBMCs were isolated by Ficoll-Paque density gradient centrifugation. The junction shows trimming of 4 bases on V and 3 bases on J, and the gene matches do not reach 5 bases of it. The germline V gene yields KGHDR for CDR1 and SFDVKD for CDR2. The CDR3 contains 16 residues, cysteine and phenylalanine counted. The sequence is cut down to CDR3 DNA, 48 bases in frame from base 1. Material: PBMCs or a T cell subset sorted from them (not recorded which). Recombination joined TRBV24-1 with TRBJ2-1; 10 junctional bases match TRBD2. The origin of this receptor is an adult woman who had mild COVID-19 (a few samples of this study predate the infection). The sample titles of this study are shuffled in the database, so cell type and time point are left out; the donor was told from shared clones. At the DNA level, the sequence is TGTGCCACCAGTGAGACTACTAGCGGGAACTACAATGAGCAGTTCTTC. This translates into CATSETTSGNYNEQFF.